A selection of T cell receptor beta chains follows, all from one sample in a study of T cells after yellow fever vaccination. TCRdb reprocessed the 5' RACE reads with MiXCR, giving one entry per CDR3 protein. The repertoire includes 610,000 or so distinct CDR3 sequences, around 12% of them detected once, and 15% sits in the top ten. The sample in question was PBMCs, obtained on the day of the yellow fever booster vaccination. The receptors come from a man younger than 40 who received the YFV17D yellow fever vaccine. Both conserved end residues are part of each CDR3. Each record gives: clone size, D gene, J gene, V gene, CDR3 protein, CDR3 DNA. A D gene is named only where the DNA matches it firmly. Size tells how often a clone was seen (once, few, many) or the class of an expanded clone, and some rows leave it out.

abundance: -; d_gene: -; j_gene: TRBJ1-2; v_gene: TRBV5-1; CDR3aa: CASSFGDLENGYTF; CDR3nt: TGCGCCAGCAGCTTCGGGGACCTTGAGAATGGCTACACCTTC
abundance: -; d_gene: TRBD1; j_gene: TRBJ1-4; v_gene: TRBV5-1; CDR3aa: CASSLGGQGATNEKLFF; CDR3nt: TGCGCCAGCAGCTTGGGAGGACAGGGGGCAACTAATGAAAAACTGTTTTTT
abundance: -; d_gene: -; j_gene: TRBJ2-7; v_gene: TRBV6-2/TRBV6-3; CDR3aa: CASSDVGYEQYF; CDR3nt: TGTGCCAGCAGTGACGTGGGGTACGAGCAGTACTTC
abundance: few; d_gene: -; j_gene: TRBJ2-2; v_gene: TRBV7-2; CDR3aa: CASSFGTLNTGELFF; CDR3nt: TGTGCCAGCAGCTTCGGGACTTTAAACACCGGGGAGCTGTTTTTT
abundance: -; d_gene: -; j_gene: TRBJ2-7; v_gene: TRBV5-1; CDR3aa: CASSASIASSYEQYF; CDR3nt: TGCGCCAGCAGCGCGAGTATCGCCTCCTCCTACGAGCAGTACTTC
abundance: few; d_gene: -; j_gene: TRBJ2-5; v_gene: TRBV7-9; CDR3aa: CASTLGARETQYF; CDR3nt: TGTGCCAGCACCCTGGGGGCTCGGGAGACCCAGTACTTC
abundance: few; d_gene: -; j_gene: TRBJ2-7; v_gene: TRBV6-2/TRBV6-3; CDR3aa: CASSQQGRVDGSYEQYF; CDR3nt: TGTGCCAGCAGTCAACAAGGAAGAGTGGACGGTTCTTACGAGCAGTACTTC
abundance: few; d_gene: TRBD1; j_gene: TRBJ1-6; v_gene: TRBV6-1; CDR3aa: CASTLQGTNSPLHF; CDR3nt: TGTGCCAGCACCCTACAGGGGACTAATTCACCCCTCCACTTT
abundance: few; d_gene: -; j_gene: TRBJ1-6; v_gene: TRBV6-1; CDR3aa: CASIHPAPRDGGEAALHF; CDR3nt: TGTGCCAGCATCCACCCCGCCCCTCGGGACGGCGGGGAAGCGGCCCTCCACTTT
abundance: -; d_gene: -; j_gene: TRBJ1-5; v_gene: TRBV14; CDR3aa: CASSFGGAWPQHF; CDR3nt: TGTGCCAGCAGCTTTGGCGGTGCCTGGCCCCAGCATTTT
abundance: few; d_gene: -; j_gene: TRBJ2-2; v_gene: TRBV18; CDR3aa: CASSPITLMNTGELFF; CDR3nt: TGTGCCAGCTCACCAATCACCTTGATGAACACCGGGGAGCTGTTTTTT
abundance: -; d_gene: -; j_gene: TRBJ1-6; v_gene: TRBV10-3; CDR3aa: CAISPGGSSSPLHF; CDR3nt: TGTGCCATCAGTCCGGGGGGTTCCAGTTCACCCCTCCACTTT
abundance: -; d_gene: -; j_gene: TRBJ2-2; v_gene: TRBV6-6; CDR3aa: CASSYGHAGELFF; CDR3nt: TGTGCCAGCAGTTACGGGCACGCCGGGGAGCTGTTTTTT
abundance: -; d_gene: -; j_gene: TRBJ2-1; v_gene: TRBV4-3; CDR3aa: CASSPHPGVGDNEQFF; CDR3nt: TGCGCCAGCAGCCCCCACCCGGGAGTAGGGGACAATGAGCAGTTCTTC
abundance: few; d_gene: -; j_gene: TRBJ2-6; v_gene: TRBV7-8; CDR3aa: CASSPEEVGANVLTF; CDR3nt: TGTGCCAGCAGCCCTGAGGAGGTTGGGGCCAACGTCCTGACTTTC
abundance: -; d_gene: -; j_gene: TRBJ1-5; v_gene: TRBV7-2; CDR3aa: CASSLGPRPEPQHF; CDR3nt: TGTGCCAGCAGCCTTGGACCCCGCCCGGAGCCCCAGCATTTT
abundance: -; d_gene: TRBD1; j_gene: TRBJ2-1; v_gene: TRBV27; CDR3aa: CASSFNRPLQQGTGYNEQFF; CDR3nt: TGTGCCAGCAGTTTCAACCGACCCCTCCAACAGGGGACCGGTTACAATGAGCAGTTCTTC
abundance: -; d_gene: -; j_gene: TRBJ1-6; v_gene: TRBV21-1; CDR3aa: CASSKGEKYVGTGKNSPLHF; CDR3nt: TGTGCCAGCAGCAAAGGGGAAAAGTATGTTGGGACAGGGAAGAATTCACCCCTCCACTTT
abundance: few; d_gene: -; j_gene: TRBJ2-7; v_gene: TRBV27; CDR3aa: CASSLSAGLLGREQYF; CDR3nt: TGTGCCAGCAGTTTAAGTGCAGGGCTCCTGGGCAGGGAGCAGTACTTC
abundance: -; d_gene: TRBD2; j_gene: TRBJ2-3; v_gene: TRBV7-2; CDR3aa: CASSLGSGRVQDTQYF; CDR3nt: TGTGCCAGCAGCCTAGGTAGCGGGAGGGTGCAAGATACGCAGTATTTT
abundance: many; d_gene: -; j_gene: TRBJ2-2; v_gene: TRBV3-1; CDR3aa: CASRLLAGELFF; CDR3nt: TGTGCCAGCAGGCTTCTAGCCGGGGAGCTGTTTTTT
abundance: few; d_gene: TRBD2; j_gene: TRBJ2-7; v_gene: TRBV19; CDR3aa: CASGTSEYEQYF; CDR3nt: TGTGCCAGTGGGACTAGCGAATACGAGCAGTACTTC
abundance: few; d_gene: -; j_gene: TRBJ1-1; v_gene: TRBV5-4; CDR3aa: CASSLDGAQIHTEAFF; CDR3nt: TGTGCCAGCAGCTTGGACGGGGCGCAGATTCACACTGAAGCTTTCTTT
abundance: many; d_gene: TRBD1; j_gene: TRBJ1-2; v_gene: TRBV28; CDR3aa: CASSPPGTAGGLGYTF; CDR3nt: TGTGCCAGCAGTCCACCAGGGACAGCTGGGGGCTTAGGCTACACCTTC
abundance: few; d_gene: TRBD1; j_gene: TRBJ1-1; v_gene: TRBV7-2; CDR3aa: CASSSRDRGTNTEAFF; CDR3nt: TGTGCCAGCAGCTCCCGGGACAGGGGGACGAACACTGAAGCTTTCTTT
abundance: -; d_gene: -; j_gene: TRBJ2-1; v_gene: TRBV6-2/TRBV6-3; CDR3aa: CASSYGYGEQFF; CDR3nt: TGTGCCAGCAGTTACGGTTACGGGGAGCAGTTCTTC
abundance: few; d_gene: -; j_gene: TRBJ2-1; v_gene: TRBV15; CDR3aa: CATSRGSRVFEQFF; CDR3nt: TGTGCCACCAGCAGAGGGTCGAGGGTCTTCGAGCAGTTCTTC
abundance: few; d_gene: -; j_gene: TRBJ1-5; v_gene: TRBV20-1; CDR3aa: CSASYALWGNQPQHF; CDR3nt: TGCAGTGCTAGTTACGCTCTCTGGGGCAATCAGCCCCAGCATTTT
abundance: few; d_gene: -; j_gene: TRBJ1-2; v_gene: TRBV6-2/TRBV6-3; CDR3aa: CASSYSGDGGGYTF; CDR3nt: TGTGCCAGCAGTTACTCGGGCGATGGAGGGGGCTACACCTTC
abundance: -; d_gene: -; j_gene: TRBJ2-7; v_gene: TRBV12-3/TRBV12-4; CDR3aa: CASRVTGQSSYEQYF; CDR3nt: TGTGCCAGCAGAGTGACGGGCCAAAGCTCCTACGAGCAGTACTTC
abundance: -; d_gene: TRBD2; j_gene: TRBJ2-7; v_gene: TRBV6-2/TRBV6-3; CDR3aa: CASLPAGTYEQYF; CDR3nt: TGTGCCAGCCTTCCAGCGGGAACCTACGAGCAGTACTTC
abundance: -; d_gene: -; j_gene: TRBJ2-1; v_gene: TRBV7-6; CDR3aa: CASSPVVRDSYNEQFF; CDR3nt: TGTGCCAGCAGCCCAGTGGTCCGTGACTCCTACAATGAGCAGTTCTTC
abundance: few; d_gene: -; j_gene: TRBJ2-7; v_gene: TRBV28; CDR3aa: CASSAPGKISYEQYF; CDR3nt: TGTGCCAGCAGTGCTCCGGGCAAAATCTCCTACGAGCAGTACTTC
abundance: -; d_gene: TRBD1; j_gene: TRBJ2-1; v_gene: TRBV29-1; CDR3aa: CSVRTGSYNEQFF; CDR3nt: TGCAGCGTCCGGACAGGGTCCTACAATGAGCAGTTCTTC
abundance: few; d_gene: TRBD2; j_gene: TRBJ2-2; v_gene: TRBV20-1; CDR3aa: CSARDPRTSGSTAGELFF; CDR3nt: TGCAGTGCTAGAGATCCGAGGACTAGCGGGTCGACGGCCGGGGAGCTGTTTTTT
abundance: -; d_gene: TRBD2; j_gene: TRBJ2-5; v_gene: TRBV7-9; CDR3aa: CASSRTAGDGLETQYF; CDR3nt: TGTGCCAGCAGCCGTACTGCGGGAGACGGATTAGAGACCCAGTACTTC
abundance: few; d_gene: -; j_gene: TRBJ1-1; v_gene: TRBV20-1; CDR3aa: CSGVGDTEAFF; CDR3nt: TGCAGTGGGGTAGGGGACACTGAAGCTTTCTTT
abundance: many; d_gene: -; j_gene: TRBJ2-2; v_gene: TRBV5-1; CDR3aa: CASSGYGELFF; CDR3nt: TGCGCCAGCAGCGGATACGGGGAGCTGTTTTTT
abundance: -; d_gene: TRBD1; j_gene: TRBJ2-7; v_gene: TRBV30; CDR3aa: CAWSRGQGAYEQYF; CDR3nt: TGTGCCTGGAGTCGTGGTCAGGGGGCCTACGAGCAGTACTTC
abundance: -; d_gene: TRBD1; j_gene: TRBJ1-1; v_gene: TRBV6-1; CDR3aa: CASRERTGGRGTEAFF; CDR3nt: TGTGCCAGCAGGGAACGGACAGGGGGCAGGGGCACTGAAGCTTTCTTT
abundance: many; d_gene: TRBD2; j_gene: TRBJ2-7; v_gene: TRBV25-1; CDR3aa: CASRGGQTYEQYF; CDR3nt: TGTGCCAGCAGGGGAGGGCAGACCTACGAGCAGTACTTC
abundance: few; d_gene: -; j_gene: TRBJ2-5; v_gene: TRBV7-8; CDR3aa: CASSLRGGGQETQYF; CDR3nt: TGTGCCAGCAGCTTACGTGGGGGCGGCCAAGAGACCCAGTACTTC
abundance: -; d_gene: -; j_gene: TRBJ2-1; v_gene: TRBV7-9; CDR3aa: CASSLAGIEQFF; CDR3nt: TGTGCCAGCAGCTTGGCGGGAATCGAGCAGTTCTTC
abundance: few; d_gene: TRBD2; j_gene: TRBJ2-2; v_gene: TRBV3-1; CDR3aa: CASRASGRAVNTGELFF; CDR3nt: TGTGCCAGCAGGGCAAGCGGGAGGGCCGTGAACACCGGGGAGCTGTTTTTT
abundance: -; d_gene: TRBD2; j_gene: TRBJ2-1; v_gene: TRBV7-2; CDR3aa: CASSFGGLASNEQFF; CDR3nt: TGTGCCAGCAGTTTCGGGGGACTAGCGAGTAATGAGCAGTTCTTC
abundance: -; d_gene: -; j_gene: TRBJ1-1; v_gene: TRBV5-1; CDR3aa: CASSFQSGDTEAFF; CDR3nt: TGCGCCAGCAGCTTTCAGTCAGGGGACACTGAAGCTTTCTTT
abundance: -; d_gene: -; j_gene: TRBJ1-3; v_gene: TRBV5-1; CDR3aa: CASSLDVGSGNTIYF; CDR3nt: TGCGCCAGCAGCTTGGATGTGGGCTCTGGAAACACCATATATTTT
abundance: -; d_gene: -; j_gene: TRBJ1-3; v_gene: TRBV9; CDR3aa: CASSVGSHSGNTIYF; CDR3nt: TGTGCCAGCAGCGTAGGTTCCCACTCTGGAAACACCATATATTTT